The TCR beta chain under discussion was sequenced for a study of CXCR3-negative and CXCR3-positive naive CD8 T cells. Study-wide results and caveats: TRB CDR3 properties were used to infer TCR strength, and surface CD5 was comparable between naive subsets. Diversity was high in both naive subsets and much lower in memory cells. TRB CDR3s of CXCR3-positive naive cells were more hydrophobic than those of CXCR3-negative naive cells.

Identification of naive CD8+ T cells rested on CD45RO-CCR7+CD27+CD95- status. The TRB libraries of cDNA were built by UMI-labeled 5' RACE. Each CDR3 protein gets one entry in TCRdb, which reprocessed the 5' RACE reads and gives no DNA. The sample shows around 60,000 distinct CDR3 sequences, and roughly 0.8% sits with its ten largest clones. The CDR3 length is 16 residues. Germline loops: CDR1 MNHEY, CDR2 SMNVEV (reference sequence). To note about this clonotype: The antigen is undetermined.

The sequenced material came from naive CXCR3+ CD8+ T cells from blood. As for subset: CD45RO-CCR7+CD27+CD95- naive CD8+ T cells expressing CXCR3 (TNR3+). J is TRBJ1-2 and V is TRBV27; there is no DNA to check the TCRdb D call of TRBD1. This clonotype originated in a human donor in good health. Some clones in this sample may be carry-over from other donors' samples. CDR3 protein: CASSLSSLGPNYGYTF.